What follows is one T cell receptor (beta chain) and its context. The antigen this receptor binds is unknown. Nothing much larger sits one base from this clone, and base qualities are not available. This sample was included in a study of spatial heterogeneity in lung cancer (dated by TCRdb to 2018 to 2020). Broadly, across the study: Beta-chain transcripts were consistently detected in greater numbers than alpha-chain transcripts, which likely reflects a higher abundance of beta-chain transcripts. TCR repertoire features were related to nonsynonymous mutation counts determined by whole-exome sequencing of tumor tissue. At surgery, hundreds of tumor regions, 61 to 65 matched nontumor lung samples and 56 PBMC samples were TCR-sequenced for both alpha and beta chains. In non-small cell lung cancer, the study made a quantitative comparison of TCR alpha and beta repertoires among multiple tumor regions, matched nontumor lung and blood. In the raw uncorrected reads, each unique combination of TCR and UMI appeared more than ten times on average. The investigation overall reported the following: Confirming at a functional level the hypothesis that regional TCRs recognize regional mutations was considered to require additional single-cell paired TCR alpha and beta sequencing. Ubiquitous expanded tumor TCRs showed up in blood more often at tumor resection than at routine follow-up.

CDR1 is given as KGHDR and CDR2 as SFDVKD, both from the germline V gene. The CDR3 spans 14 residues, from the cysteine through the phenylalanine. The DNA shown is the 42-base CDR3, in frame from base 1. V is cut by 3 bases and J by 2 bases, and the space between the germline ends is 10 bases. Sample time point, as interpreted from the label and publication: sample taken at primary tumor resection. TCR sequencing used whole RNA extracted from tumor and nontumor lung tissue, or from cryopreserved PBMC samples, without cell sorting. The donors were some 70 patients from the lung TRACERx cohort who had early-stage, untreated non-small cell lung cancer. Only patients with enough RNA available from two or more tumor regions were chosen for TCR sequencing. The library was generated by 5' RACE. Sequencing was carried out with a NextSeq 500. The TCR library protocol attached a unique molecular identifier to each TCR cDNA molecule to allow correction of PCR and sequencing errors. Per the original workflow: Decombinator tools were used for TCR identification, UMI-based error correction and CDR3 extraction. TCRs above a frequency of 2 per 1,000, corresponding to the top 1% of the tumor frequency distribution, were defined as expanded. Rényi diversity was computed with the R vegan package after subsampling each repertoire 100 times to 5,000 TCRs. CDR3 similarity networks were built from amino acid triplet string-kernel similarity, connecting CDR3s with pairwise similarity above 0.82. The public sequencing data were trimmed at Q25 with fastp and processed into clonotypes with MiXCR by TCRdb, which kept only in-frame beta chains. Every entry covers one CDR3 protein and lists the most common genes and DNA from its rows. Clone size and V and J calls follow TCRdb, not the original study. A total of approximately 52,000 distinct CDR3 sequences appear in this sample, 6% to 9% of them only once. 2.9% of the sample lies in the top ten.

This chain is built from TRBV24-1 and TRBJ2-7, with TRBD2 perhaps the D gene, on 5 matching bases. The origin of this receptor is a female donor with early-stage non-small cell lung cancer. The sample here was PBMCs, taken at surgery. At the DNA level, the sequence is TGTGCCACCAGTGATGCTGACGGGACCTACGAGCAGTACTTC. The translation is CATSDADGTYEQYF.